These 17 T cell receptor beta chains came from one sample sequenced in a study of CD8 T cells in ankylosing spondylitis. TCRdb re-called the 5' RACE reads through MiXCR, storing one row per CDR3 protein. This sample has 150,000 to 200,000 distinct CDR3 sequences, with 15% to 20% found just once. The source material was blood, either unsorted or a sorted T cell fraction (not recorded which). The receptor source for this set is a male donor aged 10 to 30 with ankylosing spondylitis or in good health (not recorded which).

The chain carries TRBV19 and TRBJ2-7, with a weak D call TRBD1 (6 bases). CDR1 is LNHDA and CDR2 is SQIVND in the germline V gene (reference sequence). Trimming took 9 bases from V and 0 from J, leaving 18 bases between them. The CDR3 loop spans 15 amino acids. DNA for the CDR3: TGTGCCAGATGCGACAGGTCGAGGAGCTCCTACGAGCAGTACGTC. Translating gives CARCDRSRSSYEQYV.

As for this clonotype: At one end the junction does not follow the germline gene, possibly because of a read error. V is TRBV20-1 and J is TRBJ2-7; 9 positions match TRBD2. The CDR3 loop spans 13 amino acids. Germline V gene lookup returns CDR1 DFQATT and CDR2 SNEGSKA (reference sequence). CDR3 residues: CSARAGGSYEQYF. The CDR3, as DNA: TGCAGTGCGAGAGCGGGAGGTTCCTACGAGCAGTACTTC.

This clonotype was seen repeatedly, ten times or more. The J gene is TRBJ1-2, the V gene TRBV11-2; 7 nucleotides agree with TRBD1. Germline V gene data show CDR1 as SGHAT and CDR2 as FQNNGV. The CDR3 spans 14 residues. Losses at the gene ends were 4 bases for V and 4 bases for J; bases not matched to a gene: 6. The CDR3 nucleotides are TGTGCCAGCAGCTCACTTACAGGGGTCTATGGCTACACCTTC. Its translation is CASSSLTGVYGYTF.

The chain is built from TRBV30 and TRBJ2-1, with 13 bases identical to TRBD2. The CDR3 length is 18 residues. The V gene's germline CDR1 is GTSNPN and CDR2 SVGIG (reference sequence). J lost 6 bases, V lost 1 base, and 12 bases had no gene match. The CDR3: CAWSGLAGGFHPFNEQFF. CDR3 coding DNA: TGTGCCTGGAGTGGACTAGCGGGAGGTTTTCACCCATTCAATGAGCAGTTCTTC.

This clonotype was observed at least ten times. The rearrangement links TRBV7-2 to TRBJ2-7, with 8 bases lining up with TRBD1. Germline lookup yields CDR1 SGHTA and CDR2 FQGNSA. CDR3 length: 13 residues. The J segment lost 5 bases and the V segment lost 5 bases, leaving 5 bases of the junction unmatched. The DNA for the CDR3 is TGTGCCAGCAGCACCAGGACAGGGAACGAGCAGTACTTC. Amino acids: CASSTRTGNEQYF.

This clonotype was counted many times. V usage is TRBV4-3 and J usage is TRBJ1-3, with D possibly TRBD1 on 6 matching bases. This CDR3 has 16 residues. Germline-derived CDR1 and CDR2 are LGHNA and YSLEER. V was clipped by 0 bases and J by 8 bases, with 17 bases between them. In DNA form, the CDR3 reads TGCGCCAGCAGCCAAGATCTGGGGGGGCATTGGGACACCATATATTTT. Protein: CASSQDLGGHWDTIYF.

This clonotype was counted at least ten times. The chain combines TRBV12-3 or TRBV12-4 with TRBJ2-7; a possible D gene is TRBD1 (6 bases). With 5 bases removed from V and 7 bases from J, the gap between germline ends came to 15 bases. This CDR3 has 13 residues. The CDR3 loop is CASSLRGFGEQYV. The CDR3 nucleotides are TGTGCCAGCAGTCTCAGGGGATTTGGGGAGCAGTACGTC.

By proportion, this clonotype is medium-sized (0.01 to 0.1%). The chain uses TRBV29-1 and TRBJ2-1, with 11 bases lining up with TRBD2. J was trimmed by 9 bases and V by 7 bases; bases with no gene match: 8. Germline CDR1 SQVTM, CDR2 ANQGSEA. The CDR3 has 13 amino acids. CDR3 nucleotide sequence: TGCAGCGAGTCCGGGACTAGCGGTGCTGAGCAGTTCTTC. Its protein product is CSESGTSGAEQFF.

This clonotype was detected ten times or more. The CDR3 nucleotides are TGCAGCGGCGGGACAGCCCAAGAGACCCAGTACTTC. Translation: CSGGTAQETQYF. This chain connects TRBV29-1 to TRBJ2-5; tentative D call: TRBD1 (7 bases). V was trimmed by 7 bases and J by 1 base, leaving 10 bases between them. The germline CDR1 and CDR2 sequences are SQVTM and ANQGSEA. The CDR3 is made up of 12 amino acids.

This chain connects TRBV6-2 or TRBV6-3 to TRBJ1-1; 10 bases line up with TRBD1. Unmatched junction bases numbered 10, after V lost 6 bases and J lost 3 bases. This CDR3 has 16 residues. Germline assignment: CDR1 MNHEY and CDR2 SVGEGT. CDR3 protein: CASSLHGTGADTEAFF. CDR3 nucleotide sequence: TGTGCCAGCAGCCTCCATGGGACAGGGGCCGACACTGAAGCTTTCTTT.

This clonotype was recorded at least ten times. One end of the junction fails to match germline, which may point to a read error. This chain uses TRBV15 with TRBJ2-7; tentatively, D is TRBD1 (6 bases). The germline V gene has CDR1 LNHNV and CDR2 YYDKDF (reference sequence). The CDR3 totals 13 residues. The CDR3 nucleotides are TGTGCCACCAGCAGCTACAGGGCTCAGGGACCGAGATTC. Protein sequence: CATSSYRAQGPRF.

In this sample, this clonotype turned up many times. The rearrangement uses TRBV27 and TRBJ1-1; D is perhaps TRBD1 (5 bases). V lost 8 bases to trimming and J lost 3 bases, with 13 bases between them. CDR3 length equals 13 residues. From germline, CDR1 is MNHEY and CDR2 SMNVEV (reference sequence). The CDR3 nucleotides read TGTGCCAGCTGGGGGTTCGCGGACACTGAAGCTTTCTTT. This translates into CASWGFADTEAFF.

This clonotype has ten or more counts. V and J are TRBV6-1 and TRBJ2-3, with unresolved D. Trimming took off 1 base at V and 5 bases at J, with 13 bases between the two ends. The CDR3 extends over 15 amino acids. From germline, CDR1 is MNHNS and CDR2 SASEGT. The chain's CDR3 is CASSEGPLVGDTQYF. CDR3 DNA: TGTGCCAGCAGTGAAGGCCCCCTCGTAGGAGATACGCAGTATTTT.

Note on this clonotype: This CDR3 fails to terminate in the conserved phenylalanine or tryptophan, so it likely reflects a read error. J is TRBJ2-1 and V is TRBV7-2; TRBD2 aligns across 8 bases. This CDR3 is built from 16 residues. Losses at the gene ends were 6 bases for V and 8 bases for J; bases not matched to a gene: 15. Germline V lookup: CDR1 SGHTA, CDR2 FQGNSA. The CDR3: CASRDRPSGSGDEQFL. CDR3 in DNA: TGTGCCAGCAGAGATAGACCCAGCGGGAGTGGAGATGAGCAGTTCCTC.

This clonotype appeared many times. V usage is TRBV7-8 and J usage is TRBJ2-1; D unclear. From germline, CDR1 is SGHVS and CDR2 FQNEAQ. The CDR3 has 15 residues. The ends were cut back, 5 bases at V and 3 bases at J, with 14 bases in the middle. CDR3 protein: CASSPRRQGYNEQFF. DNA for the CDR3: TGTGCCAGCAGCCCCCGTCGTCAAGGCTACAATGAGCAGTTCTTC.

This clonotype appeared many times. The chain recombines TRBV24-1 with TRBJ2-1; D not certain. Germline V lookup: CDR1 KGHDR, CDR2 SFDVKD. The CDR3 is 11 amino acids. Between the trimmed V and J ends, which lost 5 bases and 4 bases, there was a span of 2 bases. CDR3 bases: TGTGCCACCAGTGGATACAATGAGCAGTTCTTC. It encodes CATSGYNEQFF.

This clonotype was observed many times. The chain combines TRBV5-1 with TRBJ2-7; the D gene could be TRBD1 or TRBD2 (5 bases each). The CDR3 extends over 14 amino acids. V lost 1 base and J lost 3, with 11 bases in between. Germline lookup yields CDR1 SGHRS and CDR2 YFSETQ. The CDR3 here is CASSLRAGSYEQYV. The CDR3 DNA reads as TGCGCCAGCAGCTTGAGGGCAGGGAGCTACGAGCAGTACGTC.